This T cell receptor (beta chain) was documented in a study of T cells in Graves' hyperthyroidism and ophthalmopathy (dated by TCRdb to between 2018 and 2020). Regarding the complete study: Peripheral blood was sampled at the time of initial diagnosis, prior to any treatment. A discovery cohort of about a hundred patients, about 40 with Graves' ophthalmopathy and about 58 with stable Graves' hyperthyroidism, was used to find distinguishing TCR V-J signatures. Prospective prediction of ophthalmopathy was tested in an independent validation cohort of 18 to 20 hyperthyroidism patients and approximately 17 patients who later progressed to ophthalmopathy. For training and testing, the 100 or so patients in the discovery cohort were randomly divided in a 7:3 ratio. In more than five Graves' hyperthyroidism patients, the study also compared T-cell repertoires from thyroid tissue with T-cell repertoires from blood. Following sampling, methimazole starting at 30 mg daily was given to hyperthyroidism patients, and high-dose intravenous methylprednisolone was given to ophthalmopathy patients. The paper reports TCR Vbeta CDR3 sequencing of more than 120 peripheral blood samples: around 41 ophthalmopathy, fewer than 80 hyperthyroidism and around 17 progressor patients. What the work shows at the level of the full study, not this receptor alone: Sample size was not statistically predetermined, and blinding of investigators to group allocation was not performed. A model built on a 13 V-J signature distinguished ophthalmopathy from stable hyperthyroidism, reaching roughly 88% sensitivity and around 82% specificity in cross-validation and 80%/75% in testing. Most expanded thyroid clonotypes (frequency above 0.001) were also detected in blood, a finding suggesting that blood repertoires may reflect thyroid immune responses. In validation, progression to ophthalmopathy was predicted by the model with 55% to 71% sensitivity and 72.22% specificity, a median of about 6.8 months before onset.

Stable Graves' hyperthyroidism was defined as no progression to ophthalmopathy during 18 months of follow-up. Hyperthyroidism patients were newly diagnosed, with disease duration under 2 months, and aged 18 to 65 years. Exclusion was applied to patients with uncontrolled infections, other autoimmune diseases, pregnancy or lactation. Clinical symptoms, serum thyroxine and TRAb, thyroid ultrasound, and orbital computed tomography formed the basis for the diagnoses. PBMCs were isolated from 7.5 to 10 ml of fresh peripheral blood by Ficoll-Paque density gradient centrifugation. Trizol reagent was used to extract total RNA, and RNA quality was then checked on an Agilent 2100 Bioanalyzer. About this clonotype itself: Its antigen is still unknown. An end of the junction differs from the germline gene, which may be a read error.

Taken from cysteine to phenylalanine, the CDR3 has 17 residues. The CDR3 DNA has 51 bases and is translated from base 1. CDR1 and CDR2 (LGHNT, FRNRAP) derive from the germline V gene. The TCR beta CDR3 regions were amplified from the RNA transcripts. The first round of RT-PCR for the TCR CDR3 was performed with the HTBI primer set and the Qiagen OneStep RT-PCR kit. The libraries were constructed in a second round of multiplex PCR and then size-selected and purified. Libraries were sequenced paired-end with 100 bp reads on an Illumina HiSeq2000. Per the authors' processing: Raw data were processed with SOAPnuke, discarding reads with adapters, uncalled bases, mean Phred below 15, or no exact constant-primer or identifier match. COPE v1.2.5 was used to merge high-quality paired reads, and clonotypes were defined as unique nucleotide sequences. MiTCR v1.1 was used to align clonotypes to the IMGT TRBV, TRBD and TRBJ reference segments. The analysis included only V-J combinations with a frequency above 0.0001, which together covered around 99% of the repertoires. The TCS score was defined as the ratio of F50 (clonal expansion) to E x V (chaos), calculated using BLOSUM62-based TCRdist between CDR3 peptides within each V-J. Welch's t-statistics and random forest reduced around 550 V-J features to roughly 13, which were used in a naive Bayes classifier (R e1071). Clones were called with MiXCR by TCRdb after fastp trimmed the public reads at Q25, and only in-frame beta chains were retained. All rows with the same CDR3 protein become a single entry with the most common DNA and genes. The V and J calls, along with clone size, are taken from TCRdb and not from the paper's own processing. This sample gives hundreds of thousands of distinct CDR3 sequences in total; 11% to 15% of them show up just once. The ten most abundant clones make up about 10% of the sample.

Recombination connected TRBV12-5 to TRBJ1-6, with a tentative D gene TRBD1 over 6 matching bases. The source is a young woman with Graves' hyperthyroidism. Source material: blood. The DNA reads TGTGCTAGTGGTTTGGTACGGATGTGGACAGATAATTCACCCCCCCACTTT. Its product reads: CASGLVRMWTDNSPPHF.